The 27 T cell receptor beta chains below come from one sample, sequenced in a study of blood T cell repertoires in COVID-19. Sequencing was performed with immunoSEQ multiplex PCR; in TCRdb, only in-frame clones are kept and a portion is missing. The table includes around 62,000 clones, 88% detected once. The sequenced sample consisted of peripheral blood. These receptor sequences come from a human donor in a cohort sampled during active COVID-19.

The chain employs TRBV6-5 and TRBJ1-2; the D gene is possibly TRBD1 (6 bases). CDR3 size: 13 residues. The ends were cut back, 6 bases at V and 5 bases at J, with 13 bases in the middle. Germline CDR1 MNHEY, CDR2 SVGAGI. The DNA for the CDR3 is TGTGCCAGCAGCTCCGGGACACCTTATGGCTACACCTTC. Its protein product is CASSSGTPYGYTF.

This clone has only a few counts. The chain uses TRBV7-2 and TRBJ1-3; TRBD1 agrees at 7 bases. V shed 4 bases, J shed 0 bases, and the junction held 12 bases outside the gene matches. The germline CDR1 and CDR2 sequences are SGHTA and FQGNSA. The CDR3 is 18 amino acids. The CDR3 DNA is TGTGCCAGCAGCTCTCAAGGGGGCGGAAGGGTCTCTGGAAACACCATATATTTT. It codes for CASSSQGGGRVSGNTIYF.

The chain recombines TRBV4-1 with TRBJ2-7, with D possibly being TRBD2 (5 bases). Per germline, CDR1 MGHRA and CDR2 YSYEKL. Trimming shortened V by 0 bases and J by 6 bases, and 15 bases separated the two germline ends. The CDR3 consists of 15 residues. CDR3 nucleotides: TGCGCCAGCAGCCAAGAAAGGAGGACCCTCGTCGAGCAGTACTTC. Amino acids: CASSQERRTLVEQYF.

The chain combines TRBV5-1 with TRBJ1-1; a weak D match, TRBD1 (6 bases). V lost 0 bases to trimming and J lost 4 bases, with 10 bases between them. Germline V gives CDR1 SGHRS, CDR2 YFSETQ. There are 14 residues in the CDR3. The CDR3 here is CASSLDKGGTEAFF. The CDR3 DNA sequence: TGCGCCAGCAGCTTGGACAAAGGGGGCACTGAAGCTTTCTTT.

This chain joins TRBV6-5 and TRBJ2-5; possible D gene TRBD2, 6 bases. Germline assignment: CDR1 MNHEY and CDR2 SVGAGI. CDR3 length equals 13 residues. V shed 2 bases and J shed 4 bases, with 8 bases lying between them. Here the CDR3 DNA reads TGTGCCAGCAGTTACATCGGGGGAGAGACCCAGTACTTC. Translating gives CASSYIGGETQYF.

This clone came up once. J is TRBJ2-3 and V is TRBV27; 7 bases are a match to TRBD2. Per germline, CDR1 MNHEY and CDR2 SMNVEV (reference sequence). The CDR3 runs 15 residues. Losses at the gene ends were 4 bases for V and 8 bases for J; bases not matched to a gene: 12. CDR3 protein: CASSYSGDPRGTQYF. For the CDR3, the DNA is TGTGCCAGCAGTTACAGCGGGGACCCCCGGGGTACGCAGTATTTT.

In regard to this clone: Distinct nucleotide sequences in the sample also encode this CDR3. The J gene is TRBJ1-3, the V gene TRBV12-5; D is unclear. CDR3 size: 15 residues. The germline gives CDR1 LGHNT, CDR2 FRNRAP. The V end lost 0 bases, the J end lost 4 bases, and 10 bases lay between the germline ends. The CDR3: CASGLVVGRGNTIYF. The CDR3, as DNA: TGTGCTAGTGGTTTGGTAGTAGGCAGGGGAAACACCATATATTTT.

The rearrangement links TRBV9 to TRBJ1-5; weak D call: TRBD1 (5 bases). V shed 0 bases and J shed 2 bases, with 9 bases lying between them. This CDR3 has 15 residues. Germline assignment: CDR1 SGDLS and CDR2 YYNGEE. Here the CDR3 reads CASSVEGNRNQPQHF. The CDR3, as DNA: TGTGCCAGCAGCGTAGAGGGGAACCGCAATCAGCCCCAGCATTTT.

CDR3 sequence reads: CASSPPGLAEGTGELFF. The CDR3, as DNA: TGTGCCAGCTCACCCCCAGGACTAGCGGAAGGAACCGGGGAGCTGTTTTTT. The chain uses TRBV18 and TRBJ2-2, with TRBD2 matching over 10 bases. This CDR3 has 17 residues. V shed 3 bases and J 5 bases; nucleotides not matched to a gene: 9. CDR1 is KGHSH and CDR2 is LQKENI in the germline V gene.

As DNA, the CDR3 is TGTGCCAGCCTGGGACTAGCGGAGACCCAGTACTTC. Protein: CASLGLAETQYF. The chain combines TRBV28 with TRBJ2-5, with 10 bases lining up with TRBD2. The trim removed 8 bases at V and 5 bases at J, leaving 2 bases unmatched. CDR1 is MDHEN and CDR2 is SYDVKM in the germline V gene. CDR3 length: 12 amino acids.

CDR3 sequence (DNA): TGCGCCAGCTGGGGGCCTATGAATGAGCAGTTCTTC. Its translation is CASWGPMNEQFF. The chain combines TRBV4-3 with TRBJ2-1, with TRBD1 as a possible D gene (6 bases). Germline CDR1 is LGHNA and CDR2 is YSLEER. The CDR3 is 12 amino acids. V was shortened by 8 bases and J by 7 bases, with 12 bases between the two germline ends.

This sequence joins TRBV5-6 and TRBJ2-1; 7 nucleotides agree with TRBD2. The junction had 9 bases not matched to a gene; V was cut back by 4 bases and J by 8 bases. Germline V CDR1 and CDR2: SGHDT, YYEEEE. The CDR3 sequence is 14 residues long. CDR3 DNA: TGTGCCAGCAGCCTACTAGCGCCAGGAGATGAGCAGTTCTTC. Translation gives CASSLLAPGDEQFF.

This clone was counted only a few times. The chain carries TRBV19 and TRBJ1-5; 7 bases line up with TRBD1. The CDR3 extends over 14 amino acids. Germline values: CDR1 LNHDA, CDR2 SQIVND (reference sequence). J was trimmed by 3 bases and V by 5 bases; bases with no gene match: 4. The CDR3 bases are TGTGCCAGTAGTTCGGACAGGTCCAATCAGCCCCAGCATTTT. Its protein product is CASSSDRSNQPQHF. The variable domain in full, with the rest retrieved from reference TRBV19 and TRBJ1-5, is DGGITQSPKYLFRKEGQNVTLSCEQNLNHDAMYWYRQDPGQGLRLIYYSQIVNDFQKGDIAEGYSVSREKKESFPLTVTSAQKNPTAFYLCASSSDRSNQPQHFGDGTRLSIL.

This clone was seen a single time. The chain has TRBV27 and TRBJ2-4; 7 bases agree with TRBD1. Trimming removed 2 bases from V and 1 base from J; junction bases left unmatched: 5. The germline CDR1 and CDR2 sequences are MNHEY and SMNVEV (reference sequence). The CDR3 contains 16 residues. The CDR3 region has the DNA TGTGCCAGCAGTTTAAATACAGGGGCGGCCAAAAACATTCAGTACTTC. Translated: CASSLNTGAAKNIQYF.

This clone appeared a single time. V is TRBV3-1 (or the pseudogene TRBV3-2) and J is TRBJ2-2, with 11 bases matching TRBD2. Germline V CDR1 and CDR2: LGHDT, YNNKEL (reference sequence). With V trimmed by 0 bases and J by 4 bases, 4 bases remained unmatched. The CDR3 sequence is 17 residues long. CDR3 sequence: CASSQEGLAVSTGELFF. In DNA, the CDR3 is TGTGCCAGCAGCCAAGAGGGACTAGCGGTGAGCACCGGGGAGCTGTTTTTT.

The chain links TRBV28 to TRBJ2-1, with 11 bases lining up with TRBD2. Trimming took 6 bases from V and 2 from J; bases not matched to a gene: 9. The CDR3 contains 17 residues. Germline CDR1 MDHEN, CDR2 SYDVKM. DNA for the CDR3: TGTGCCAGCAGCCCCAGGGTACTAGCGGGAGCCTACAATGAGCAGTTCTTC. It encodes CASSPRVLAGAYNEQFF.

This clone was detected once. This sequence joins TRBV10-3 and TRBJ2-7; 9 bases are a match to TRBD1. Trimming cost V 4 bases and J 5 bases; bases outside gene matches: 3. Per the germline V gene, CDR1 is ENHRY and CDR2 is SYGVKD. This CDR3 comprises 13 residues. Here the CDR3 reads CAISGGQGHEQYF. The CDR3 DNA is TGTGCCATCAGTGGGGGACAGGGCCACGAGCAGTACTTC.

The chain carries TRBV2 and TRBJ2-3; TRBD2 agrees at 9 bases. V shed 7 bases and J 7 bases; nucleotides not matched to a gene: 12. This CDR3 region has 15 residues. Per germline, CDR1 SNHLY and CDR2 FYNNEI. The CDR3 DNA is TGTGCCAGCAAGGTGCGGGGGGGCCAAGTAAATACGCAGTATTTT. Translating gives CASKVRGGQVNTQYF.

The chain has TRBV14 and TRBJ2-4; 10 nucleotides match TRBD2. Germline V gene sequence: CDR1 SGHDN, CDR2 FVKESK. The CDR3 is 17 residues long. With 0 bases clipped from V and 7 bases from J, the junction kept 9 bases outside the gene matches. CDR3 coding DNA: TGTGCCAGCAGCCAAGAGGTAGCGGGGGGAGGAGTGAACATTCAGTACTTC. Translating gives CASSQEVAGGGVNIQYF.

The genes are TRBV7-9 and TRBJ1-1; 8 bases line up with TRBD1. After removal of 5 bases from V and 2 bases from J, the junction contained 10 bases not matched to a gene. CDR3 length equals 16 residues. The germline gives CDR1 SEHNR, CDR2 FQNEAQ (reference sequence). The CDR3 bases are TGTGCCAGCAGCGCCTGGGACAGGACCTTTAACACTGAAGCTTTCTTT. As protein: CASSAWDRTFNTEAFF.

The chain couples TRBV4-1 to TRBJ2-5, with D perhaps TRBD1 (6 bases). The V end lost 1 base, the J end lost 5 bases, and 14 bases lay between the germline ends. Germline V lookup: CDR1 MGHRA, CDR2 YSYEKL. CDR3 size: 15 residues. CDR3 coding DNA: TGCGCCAGCAGCCAAGTGACAGGCTGGGGGGAGACCCAGTACTTC. Its protein product is CASSQVTGWGETQYF.

The V and J genes are TRBV13 and TRBJ2-7, with 9 bases matching TRBD2. V shed 2 bases, J shed 6 bases, and the junction held 8 bases outside the gene matches. CDR3 length equals 15 residues. Germline V gene data show CDR1 as PRHDT and CDR2 as FYEKMQ (reference sequence). The CDR3 region is CASSLRGGTSREQYF. In nucleotides, the CDR3 is TGTGCCAGCAGCTTACGGGGAGGGACTAGCCGCGAGCAGTACTTC. Supplemented by reference TRBV13 and TRBJ2-7, the full variable domain reads AAGVIQSPRHLIKEKRETATLKCYPIPRHDTVYWYQQGPGQDPQFLISFYEKMQSDKGSIPDRFSAQQFSDYHSELNMSSLELGDSALYFCASSLRGGTSREQYFGPGTRLTVT.

The CDR3 DNA sequence: TGTGCCAGTAGTACCTACTCCGGGACAGGATACAATGAGCAGTTCTTC. Protein sequence: CASSTYSGTGYNEQFF. J is TRBJ2-1 and V is TRBV19; 8 bases are shared with TRBD1. CDR3 length: 16 amino acids. Germline lookup yields CDR1 LNHDA and CDR2 SQIVND (reference sequence). Germline trimming cut 4 bases from V and 4 bases from J; bases unmatched to any gene: 9.

This clone was found once. This rearrangement joins TRBV15 to TRBJ2-3; D is ambiguous. This CDR3 is 14 amino acids long. Germline values: CDR1 LNHNV, CDR2 YYDKDF (reference sequence). Trimming left V 1 base short and J 2 bases short, with 7 bases between. CDR3 region: CATSRARITDTQYF. Written as DNA, the CDR3 is TGTGCCACCAGCAGAGCGAGAATCACAGATACGCAGTATTTT.

J is TRBJ1-2 and V is TRBV4-3; tentatively, D is TRBD1 (5 bases). V lost 1 base and J lost 8, with 20 bases in between. Germline V CDR1 and CDR2: LGHNA, YSLEER. The CDR3 loop spans 16 amino acids. The CDR3 region is CASSQAWGRRAEGYTF. The CDR3 DNA follows: TGCGCCAGCAGCCAAGCTTGGGGCCGCCGCGCTGAGGGCTACACCTTC.

The chain is built from TRBV4-3 and TRBJ2-1; possible D gene TRBD2, 5 bases. Trimming shortened V by 0 bases and J by 0 bases, and 12 bases separated the two germline ends. In germline, CDR1 is LGHNA, CDR2 YSLEER. The CDR3 length is 17 residues. CDR3 sequence (DNA): TGCGCCAGCAGCCAAGACTACGGTGGGAGCTCCTACAATGAGCAGTTCTTC. Translating it yields CASSQDYGGSSYNEQFF.

The chain has TRBV12-3 or TRBV12-4 and TRBJ2-7; 10 bases map to TRBD2. The CDR3 length is 13 residues. Losses at the gene ends were 7 bases for V and 6 bases for J; bases not matched to a gene: 6. The DNA of the CDR3 is TGTGCCAGCACTAAGCGGGGGGGCCGCGAGCAGTACTTC. Protein sequence: CASTKRGGREQYF.